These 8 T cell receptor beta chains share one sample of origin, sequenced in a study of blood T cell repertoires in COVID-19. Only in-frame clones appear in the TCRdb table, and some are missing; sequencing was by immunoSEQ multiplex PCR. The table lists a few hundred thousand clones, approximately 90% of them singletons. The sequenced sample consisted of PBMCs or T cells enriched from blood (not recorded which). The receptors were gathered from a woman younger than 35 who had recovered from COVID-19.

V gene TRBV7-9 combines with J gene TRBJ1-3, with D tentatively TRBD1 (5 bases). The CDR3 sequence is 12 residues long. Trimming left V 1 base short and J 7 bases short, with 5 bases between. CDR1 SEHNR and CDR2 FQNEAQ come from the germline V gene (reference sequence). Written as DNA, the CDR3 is TGTGCCAGCAGCTTAGACAGGAACACCATATATTTT. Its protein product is CASSLDRNTIYF.

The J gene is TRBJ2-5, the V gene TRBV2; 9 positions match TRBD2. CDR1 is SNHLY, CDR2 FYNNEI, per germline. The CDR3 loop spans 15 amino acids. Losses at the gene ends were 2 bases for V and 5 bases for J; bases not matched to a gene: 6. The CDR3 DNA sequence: TGTGCCAGCAGTGAACCGACTAGCGGCCCCGAGACCCAGTACTTC. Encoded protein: CASSEPTSGPETQYF.

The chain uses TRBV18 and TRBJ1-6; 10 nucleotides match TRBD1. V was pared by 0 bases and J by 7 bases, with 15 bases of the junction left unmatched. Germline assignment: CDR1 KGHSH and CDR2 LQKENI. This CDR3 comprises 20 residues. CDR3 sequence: CASSPPRPGQGFGDNSPLHF. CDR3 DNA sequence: TGTGCCAGCTCACCACCCCGCCCGGGACAGGGGTTTGGAGACAATTCACCCCTCCACTTT.

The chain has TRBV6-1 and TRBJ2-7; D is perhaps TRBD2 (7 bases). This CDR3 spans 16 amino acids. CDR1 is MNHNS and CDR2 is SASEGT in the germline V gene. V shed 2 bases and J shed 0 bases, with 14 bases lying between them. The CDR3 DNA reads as TGTGCCAGCAGTGAACTGGCGGGGGCCTACTCCTACGAGCAGTACTTC. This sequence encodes CASSELAGAYSYEQYF.

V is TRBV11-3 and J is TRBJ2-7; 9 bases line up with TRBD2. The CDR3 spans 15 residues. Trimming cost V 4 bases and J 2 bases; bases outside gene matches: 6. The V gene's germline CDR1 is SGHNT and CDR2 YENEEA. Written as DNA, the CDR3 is TGTGCCAGCAGCTGCGTACTAGCGGGCACCTACGAGCAGTACTTC. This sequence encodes CASSCVLAGTYEQYF.

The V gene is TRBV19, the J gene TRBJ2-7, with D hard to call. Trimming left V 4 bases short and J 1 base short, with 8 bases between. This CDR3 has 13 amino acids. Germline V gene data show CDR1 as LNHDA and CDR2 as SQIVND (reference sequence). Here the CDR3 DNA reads TGTGCCAGTAGTACCAGTCCTTCCTACGAGCAGTACTTC. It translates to CASSTSPSYEQYF.

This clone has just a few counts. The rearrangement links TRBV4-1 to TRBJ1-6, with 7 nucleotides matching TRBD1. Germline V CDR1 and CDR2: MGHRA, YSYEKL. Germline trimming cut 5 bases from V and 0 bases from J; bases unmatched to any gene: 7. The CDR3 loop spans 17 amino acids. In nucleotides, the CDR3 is TGCGCCAGCAGCGAGGGGGCCTTTAGCTCCTATAATTCACCCCTCCACTTT. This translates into CASSEGAFSSYNSPLHF.

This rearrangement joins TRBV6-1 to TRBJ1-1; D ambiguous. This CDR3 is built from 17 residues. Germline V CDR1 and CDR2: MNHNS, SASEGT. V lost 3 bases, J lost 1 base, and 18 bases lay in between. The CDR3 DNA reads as TGTGCCAGCAGTGAGAGCGGCTACCCTTTCCAGAACACTGAAGCTTTCTTT. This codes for CASSESGYPFQNTEAFF.